This T cell receptor (beta chain) was sequenced in a study of blood T cell repertoires in COVID-19. Overall study: The study drew acute and convalescent COVID-19 samples from the United States, Italy and Spain. The analysed material was cDNA or gDNA that came from T cells, B-cell-depleted T cells, or PBMCs.

In the authors' methods: Reference gene primer amplification gave nucleated cell count estimates. Sequenced by immunoSEQ multiplex PCR; TCRdb stores in-frame clones only, minus some. V and J calls and clone size are those listed in that table; D and trimming were worked out from the DNA. The table has nearly 350,000 clones, less than 90% seen once; the top ten hold more than 0.8%. Recruitment covered 20 to 25 US areas and drew participants whose ages spanned about 18 to 89 years. There are 14 residues in the CDR3. Germline V CDR1 and CDR2: MNHEY, SMNVEV (reference sequence). Trimming cost V 6 bases and J 0 bases, with 9 bases left between them.

Sample: PBMCs or T cells enriched from blood (not recorded which). This TCR derives from a woman aged 30 to 39 who had recovered from COVID-19. The rearrangement uses TRBV27 and TRBJ1-3; tentative D call: TRBD1 (6 bases). CDR3 nucleotide sequence: TGTGCCAGCAGGACAGGTCTCTCTGGAAACACCATATATTTT. As protein: CASRTGLSGNTIYF.